A single sample is the source of the 17 T cell receptor beta chains below, sequenced in a study of blood T cell repertoires in COVID-19. The repertoire was sequenced with immunoSEQ multiplex PCR; TCRdb's copy has only in-frame clones and lacks some. The sample contains 150,000 to 200,000 clones, about 77% of which appear only once. The sequencing input was peripheral blood. All receptors derive from a woman of 80 years or more with acute or convalescent COVID-19.

The chain carries TRBV5-1 and TRBJ1-2, with 7 nucleotides matching TRBD1. The CDR3 contains 15 residues. CDR1 SGHRS and CDR2 YFSETQ come from the germline V gene. Trimming cost V 4 bases and J 2 bases; bases outside gene matches: 8. This CDR3 is CASSRHLTGNYGYTF. CDR3 nucleotides: TGCGCCAGCAGCCGCCACCTGACAGGGAACTATGGCTACACCTTC. The variable domain in full, completed from reference TRBV5-1 and TRBJ1-2, reads KAGVTQTPRYLIKTRGQQVTLSCSPISGHRSVSWYQQTPGQGLQFLFEYFSETQRNKGNFPGRFSGRQFSNSRSEMNVSTLELGDSALYLCASSRHLTGNYGYTFGSGTRLTVV.

This chain links TRBV5-4 with TRBJ1-2, with a possible D match to TRBD1 (5 bases). Germline V gives CDR1 SGHNT, CDR2 YYREEE (reference sequence). V dropped 0 bases and J dropped 7 bases, with 16 bases sitting between them. The CDR3 length is 15 residues. Here the CDR3 reads CASSLVNAPTVGYTF. CDR3 nucleotides: TGTGCCAGCAGCTTGGTAAACGCCCCGACAGTTGGCTACACCTTC.

This chain connects TRBV6-5 to TRBJ2-3; D gene unclear. CDR1 is MNHEY, CDR2 SVGAGI, per germline. The CDR3 extends over 11 amino acids. Trimming removed 4 bases from V and 5 bases from J, with 4 bases in between. CDR3: CASSLQDTQYF. As DNA, the CDR3 is TGTGCCAGCAGTTTACAAGATACGCAGTATTTT.

This chain joins TRBV5-1 and TRBJ2-1; 9 bases align to TRBD2. V was pared by 7 bases and J by 4 bases, with 12 bases of the junction left unmatched. CDR1 is SGHRS, CDR2 YFSETQ, per germline. This CDR3 region has 16 residues. The CDR3 bases are TGCGCCAGCGACAGAGGTAGCGGGGGCGAGTACAATGAGCAGTTCTTC. Translating gives CASDRGSGGEYNEQFF. Supplemented by reference TRBV5-1 and TRBJ2-1, the full variable domain reads KAGVTQTPRYLIKTRGQQVTLSCSPISGHRSVSWYQQTPGQGLQFLFEYFSETQRNKGNFPGRFSGRQFSNSRSEMNVSTLELGDSALYLCASDRGSGGEYNEQFFGPGTRLTVL.

This chain links TRBV5-1 with TRBJ1-2, with D tentatively TRBD1 (6 bases). CDR1 is SGHRS and CDR2 is YFSETQ in the germline V gene. The CDR3 contains 13 residues. The germline V and J ends were trimmed by 4 bases and 2 bases, with 9 bases remaining between them. CDR3 bases: TGCGCCAGCAGCGCAACAGGGAACTATGGCTACACCTTC. Protein sequence: CASSATGNYGYTF.

V and J are TRBV28 and TRBJ1-5, with TRBD1 matching 8 bases. The CDR3 runs 17 residues. Germline V gene lookup returns CDR1 MDHEN and CDR2 SYDVKM. The V gene end was trimmed by 6 bases and the J gene end by 4 bases; junction bases not matched to a gene: 14. CDR3 protein: CASRYGQGLEGNQPQHF. The CDR3 DNA sequence: TGTGCCAGCAGATATGGACAGGGCCTCGAGGGAAATCAGCCCCAGCATTTT.

V usage is TRBV6-1 and J usage is TRBJ1-2; the match to TRBD1 covers 9 bases. The CDR3 has 13 residues. Per the germline V gene, CDR1 is MNHNS and CDR2 is SASEGT. V shed 0 bases and J 8 bases; nucleotides not matched to a gene: 1. In DNA form, the CDR3 reads TGTGCCAGCAGTGAAGCCGGGACAGGGGGCTACACCTTC. Translated, it gives CASSEAGTGGYTF.

The DNA for the CDR3 is TGTGCCAGCAAGGACAGGGGGGTGGCGGGCTACACCTTC. This encodes CASKDRGVAGYTF. The chain has TRBV2 and TRBJ1-2, with 10 bases identical to TRBD1. Trimming took 7 bases from V and 8 from J; bases not matched to a gene: 7. Germline values: CDR1 SNHLY, CDR2 FYNNEI. The CDR3 has 13 residues. Full variable domain (remainder filled in from reference TRBV2 and TRBJ1-2): EPEVTQTPSHQVTQMGQEVILRCVPISNHLYFYWYRQILGQKVEFLVSFYNNEISEKSEIFDDQFSVERPDGSNFTLKIRSTKLEDSAMYFCASKDRGVAGYTFGSGTRLTVV.

This clone is a singleton in its sample. The gene calls are TRBV28 and TRBJ2-6; weak D call: TRBD2 (5 bases). V was trimmed by 3 bases and J by 3 bases, leaving 12 bases between them. Looked up from germline, CDR1 is MDHEN and CDR2 is SYDVKM. The CDR3 sequence is 16 residues long. Here the CDR3 reads CASSFPLAYGANVLTF. The CDR3 DNA reads as TGTGCCAGCAGTTTTCCTCTAGCATATGGGGCCAACGTCCTGACTTTC. Based on the CDR3 plus reference TRBV28 and TRBJ2-6, the full variable domain is DVKVTQSSRYLVKRTGEKVFLECVQDMDHENMFWYRQDPGLGLRLIYFSYDVKMKEKGDIPEGYSVSREKKERFSLILESASTNQTSMYLCASSFPLAYGANVLTFGAGSRLTVL.

Only a few counts were recorded for this clone. This rearrangement joins TRBV14 to TRBJ1-2; D possibly corresponds to TRBD1 (6 bases). This CDR3 spans 15 amino acids. The germline gives CDR1 SGHDN, CDR2 FVKESK. Trimming stripped 6 bases from V and 2 bases from J, with 16 bases between. For the CDR3, the DNA is TGTGCCAGCAGTCCTCAGACAGGAGTCAACTATGGCTACACCTTC. Protein: CASSPQTGVNYGYTF.

The J gene is TRBJ2-5, the V gene TRBV3-1 (or the pseudogene TRBV3-2); TRBD1 might be the D (7 bases). V shed 4 bases and J shed 5 bases, with 20 bases lying between them. The CDR3 loop spans 16 amino acids. Germline lookup yields CDR1 LGHDT and CDR2 YNNKEL (reference sequence). In DNA form, the CDR3 reads TGTGCCAGCAGCCGATCTCGCCTACAGGGGAGGGAGACCCAGTACTTC. Its protein product is CASSRSRLQGRETQYF.

This sequence joins TRBV9 and TRBJ2-7; possibly TRBD2 for D (5 bases). The germline gives CDR1 SGDLS, CDR2 YYNGEE. The CDR3 consists of 14 residues. Trimming cost V 0 bases and J 2 bases, with 9 bases left between them. DNA of the CDR3: TGTGCCAGCAGCGTAGTAGAGGAGGCCTACGAGCAGTACTTC. Its protein is CASSVVEEAYEQYF.

V is TRBV9 and J is TRBJ2-1; D is uncertain. Germline values: CDR1 SGDLS, CDR2 YYNGEE. The CDR3 length is 16 residues. V was pared by 1 base and J by 7 bases, with 18 bases between. The CDR3 coding sequence is TGTGCCAGCAGCGTAACAATTGGGCCGTCTGCGAATGAGCAGTTCTTC. Amino acid sequence: CASSVTIGPSANEQFF.

The chain combines TRBV28 with TRBJ2-6, with TRBD1 as a possible D gene (5 bases). This CDR3 comprises 18 residues. Germline V CDR1 and CDR2: MDHEN, SYDVKM. V was shortened by 3 bases and J by 0 bases, with 15 bases between the two germline ends. CDR3 sequence reads: CASSFRLGASSGANVLTF. The CDR3 DNA sequence: TGTGCCAGCAGTTTTCGTTTAGGGGCTTCCTCTGGGGCCAACGTCCTGACTTTC.

V and J are TRBV7-9 and TRBJ2-1; 10 bases match TRBD2. Losses at the gene ends were 3 bases for V and 9 bases for J; bases not matched to a gene: 11. This CDR3 contains 16 residues. Germline CDR1 is SEHNR and CDR2 is FQNEAQ (reference sequence). DNA for the CDR3: TGTGCCAGCAGCTTCCCCGAGCGGGAGGGCCGGGTTGAGCAGTTCTTC. This encodes CASSFPEREGRVEQFF.

The rearrangement links TRBV6-5 to TRBJ1-2; D may be TRBD1 (5 bases). Germline V gene lookup returns CDR1 MNHEY and CDR2 SVGAGI. The V end lost 6 bases, the J end lost 6 bases, and 17 bases lay between the germline ends. This CDR3 is built from 14 residues. The CDR3 protein is CASRKPTARDGYTF. CDR3 sequence (DNA): TGTGCCAGCAGGAAACCGACAGCAAGGGATGGCTACACCTTC.

The J gene is TRBJ2-1, the V gene TRBV29-1; possible D gene TRBD2, 6 bases. Deletions cut 8 bases from V and 7 bases from J, with 15 bases between. CDR3 length: 12 amino acids. From germline, CDR1 is SQVTM and CDR2 ANQGSEA. CDR3 protein: CSLSSGGNEQFF. The CDR3 coding sequence is TGCAGCTTATCCTCTGGGGGGAATGAGCAGTTCTTC.